These 21 T cell receptor beta chains originate from one sample sequenced in a study of shared clonotypes between healthy human individuals. Sequenced by immunoSEQ multiplex PCR; TCRdb stores in-frame clones only, minus some. Of roughly 500,000 clones in the sample, roughly 95% were seen once. The sequenced sample consisted of naive CD4+ T cells sorted from blood. Subset described: CD45RA+ positively selected. The receptors stem from a woman between 25 and 40 years old in good health.

The chain couples TRBV4-2 to TRBJ1-1; a possible D gene is TRBD1 (6 bases). CDR1 and CDR2 from the germline V gene are LGHNA and YNFKEQ. The germline V and J ends were trimmed by 1 base and 5 bases, with 14 bases remaining between them. The CDR3 contains 15 residues. The DNA for the CDR3 is TGTGCCAGCAGCCAAGGTAGGGGGGCGGGAACTGAAGCTTTCTTT. Its protein product is CASSQGRGAGTEAFF.

V is TRBV9 and J is TRBJ1-1, with D perhaps TRBD1 (6 bases). Germline V CDR1 and CDR2: SGDLS, YYNGEE. The length of the CDR3 is 14 residues. V gave up 0 bases and J gave up 7 bases, with 13 bases separating them. The CDR3 is CASSVDLRGGEAFF. The CDR3 DNA sequence: TGTGCCAGCAGCGTAGATTTGAGAGGGGGTGAAGCTTTCTTT.

The chain joins TRBV2 to TRBJ1-5; 10 bases fit TRBD1. The germline gives CDR1 SNHLY, CDR2 FYNNEI. V was pared by 1 base and J by 0 bases, with 6 bases of the junction left unmatched. CDR3 size: 18 residues. The CDR3 loop is CASSEGTGGPNSNQPQHF. CDR3 bases: TGTGCCAGCAGTGAAGGGACAGGGGGGCCTAATAGCAATCAGCCCCAGCATTTT.

This sequence joins TRBV28 and TRBJ2-7; possible D gene TRBD2, 7 bases. V dropped 3 bases and J dropped 6 bases, with 21 bases sitting between them. This CDR3 spans 16 amino acids. The germline V gene encodes CDR1 MDHEN and CDR2 SYDVKM. CDR3: CASSFPLDGGHVEQYF. The CDR3 DNA reads TGTGCCAGCAGTTTCCCCTTAGACGGGGGGCATGTCGAGCAGTACTTC.

The gene calls are TRBV27 and TRBJ2-2, with 9 nucleotides matching TRBD1. Germline CDR1 MNHEY, CDR2 SMNVEV (reference sequence). This CDR3 has 15 residues. Trimming removed 8 bases from V and 4 bases from J; junction bases left unmatched: 8. CDR3 nucleotides: TGTGCCAGCCGTTGGGACAGGGAAGGCACCGGGGAGCTGTTTTTT. Its translation is CASRWDREGTGELFF.

V is TRBV10-1 and J is TRBJ2-1, with no clear D. This CDR3 region has 20 residues. Germline V gives CDR1 WNHNN, CDR2 SYGVQD (reference sequence). Deletions cut 6 bases from V and 0 bases from J, with 27 bases between. The CDR3 is CASSPLKYRAARSSYNEQFF. The CDR3 DNA reads TGCGCCAGCAGCCCTCTCAAATATAGGGCAGCCCGGAGCTCCTACAATGAGCAGTTCTTC.

The V gene is TRBV5-1, the J gene TRBJ2-7; TRBD1 matches 12 bases. The V gene end was trimmed by 4 bases and the J gene end by 7 bases; junction bases not matched to a gene: 6. Germline V gene sequence: CDR1 SGHRS, CDR2 YFSETQ. The CDR3 extends over 14 amino acids. CDR3 residues: CASSTGTGGGEQYF. CDR3 nucleotides: TGCGCCAGCAGCACCGGGACAGGGGGCGGGGAGCAGTACTTC.

The chain joins TRBV6-5 to TRBJ1-1, with 10 bases identical to TRBD1. The CDR3 is 13 residues long. The germline gives CDR1 MNHEY, CDR2 SVGAGI. The J segment lost 5 bases and the V segment lost 6 bases, leaving 3 bases of the junction unmatched. The DNA for the CDR3 is TGTGCCAGCAGCAGGGACAGGGGAACTGAAGCTTTCTTT. Translated: CASSRDRGTEAFF.

The V and J genes are TRBV5-1 and TRBJ2-7; TRBD1 matches at 7 bases. V lost 4 bases, J lost 3 bases, and 13 bases stayed unmatched. The CDR3 consists of 16 residues. Germline V gene sequence: CDR1 SGHRS, CDR2 YFSETQ. CDR3 bases: TGCGCCAGCAGCCCGGGGCCGAGGGGGCTCATCTACGAGCAGTACTTC. Translated, it gives CASSPGPRGLIYEQYF.

This clone has a handful of counts. The chain carries TRBV7-6 and TRBJ2-2; no definite D call. The germline V gene encodes CDR1 SGHVS and CDR2 FNYEAQ. The V end lost 0 bases, the J end lost 1 base, and 6 bases lay between the germline ends. This CDR3 has 15 amino acids. The CDR3 DNA reads as TGTGCCAGCAGCTTAGCGGGTAGGAACACCGGGGAGCTGTTTTTT. Protein product: CASSLAGRNTGELFF.

The V call is TRBV7-9, the J call TRBJ1-2; D remains unclear. Looked up from germline, CDR1 is SEHNR and CDR2 is FQNEAQ (reference sequence). This CDR3 has 12 amino acids. The V end was cut by 1 base, the J end by 5 bases, with 5 bases between. DNA of the CDR3: TGTGCCAGCAGCTTAGGCGAGTATGGCTACACCTTC. It specifies CASSLGEYGYTF.

This rearrangement joins TRBV19 to TRBJ1-5, with a tentative D call TRBD1 (5 bases). CDR1 and CDR2 from the germline V gene are LNHDA and SQIVND (reference sequence). This CDR3 comprises 16 residues. The germline V and J ends were trimmed by 10 bases and 5 bases, with 24 bases remaining between them. The DNA of the CDR3 is TGTGCCATTAGCCCCCATGGGGGATTAAGGGATCAGCCCCAGCATTTT. Amino acid sequence: CAISPHGGLRDQPQHF.

The V call is TRBV6-5, the J call TRBJ2-3; TRBD1 agrees at 9 bases. Per germline, CDR1 MNHEY and CDR2 SVGAGI. The CDR3 is 15 amino acids. With 6 bases clipped from V and 2 bases from J, the junction kept 6 bases outside the gene matches. The CDR3 coding sequence is TGTGCCAGCAGCGGAACAGGGGGCCTCACAGATACGCAGTATTTT. Its translation: CASSGTGGLTDTQYF.

This chain joins TRBV7-8 and TRBJ2-2, with 11 bases matching TRBD2. The germline CDR1 and CDR2 sequences are SGHVS and FQNEAQ. This CDR3 has 16 amino acids. Unmatched junction bases numbered 6, after V lost 2 bases and J lost 7 bases. Written as DNA, the CDR3 is TGTGCCAGCAGCTTATCGATAGCGGGAGGGATCGGGGAGCTGTTTTTT. Protein: CASSLSIAGGIGELFF.

The rearrangement joins TRBV28 to TRBJ2-7, with 7 bases that match TRBD2. The CDR3 is 15 amino acids. Trimming at V came to 5 bases and at J to 4 bases, leaving 11 bases not matched to a gene. The germline gives CDR1 MDHEN, CDR2 SYDVKM. CDR3 sequence reads: CASSPPLGSGYEQYF. DNA for the CDR3: TGTGCCAGCAGTCCCCCGCTAGGTAGCGGGTACGAGCAGTACTTC.

This clone appeared once. V is TRBV18 and J is TRBJ2-1; D unclear. CDR1 is KGHSH, CDR2 LQKENI, per germline. Trimming removed 3 bases at V and 0 bases at J, with 15 bases between. This CDR3 is built from 17 residues. CDR3 nucleotide sequence: TGTGCCAGCTCACCCCCCGGCCGGGCCGGCTCCTACAATGAGCAGTTCTTC. Protein: CASSPPGRAGSYNEQFF.

This clone has more than one count but fewer than ten. The rearrangement joins TRBV30 to TRBJ2-7; 8 nucleotides match TRBD2. V trimming: 7 bases; J trimming: 5 bases; junction bases outside the gene matches: 10. In germline, CDR1 is GTSNPN, CDR2 SVGIG (reference sequence). This CDR3 is built from 13 residues. Here the CDR3 DNA reads TGTGCCTCGTCCCCCAGCGGGAGCCACGAGCAGTACTTC. Translating it yields CASSPSGSHEQYF.

The V call is TRBV27, the J call TRBJ1-5, with 10 nucleotides matching TRBD1. The CDR3 loop spans 15 amino acids. V shed 4 bases and J 6 bases; nucleotides not matched to a gene: 6. Per the germline V gene, CDR1 is MNHEY and CDR2 is SMNVEV (reference sequence). CDR3 nucleotides: TGTGCCAGCAGTTCTCGACAGGGGGCTGTTCAGCCCCAGCATTTT. Encoded protein: CASSSRQGAVQPQHF.

This sequence joins TRBV18 and TRBJ2-7; 8 bases agree with TRBD2. This CDR3 comprises 14 residues. J was trimmed by 4 bases and V by 3 bases; bases with no gene match: 5. Germline V gene lookup returns CDR1 KGHSH and CDR2 LQKENI. CDR3 amino acids: CASSPGLDSYEQYF. The CDR3 DNA follows: TGTGCCAGCTCACCGGGACTAGACTCTTACGAGCAGTACTTC.

This chain joins TRBV13 and TRBJ1-3; D not resolved. V was trimmed by 5 bases and J by 0 bases, leaving 14 bases between them. CDR3 length equals 16 residues. Germline CDR1 and CDR2: PRHDT and FYEKMQ (reference sequence). The CDR3 reads CASSPPVGASGNTIYF. CDR3 nucleotide sequence: TGTGCCAGCAGCCCCCCCGTGGGAGCCTCTGGAAACACCATATATTTT. The whole variable domain, remainder taken from reference TRBV13 and TRBJ1-3, is AAGVIQSPRHLIKEKRETATLKCYPIPRHDTVYWYQQGPGQDPQFLISFYEKMQSDKGSIPDRFSAQQFSDYHSELNMSSLELGDSALYFCASSPPVGASGNTIYFGEGSWLTVV.

This chain joins TRBV7-3 and TRBJ2-5; 9 bases agree with TRBD2. V was clipped by 5 bases and J by 4 bases; unmatched bases: 8. The germline gives CDR1 SGHTA, CDR2 FQGTGA. The CDR3 spans 15 residues. In DNA form, the CDR3 reads TGTGCCAGCAGCCCCGGGGCGGGAGGGAGAGAGACCCAGTACTTC. Its translation: CASSPGAGGRETQYF.